Presented here are 25 T cell receptor beta chains from one specimen sequenced in a study of identical twins. TCRdb fed the 5' RACE reads into MiXCR, producing one record per CDR3 protein. This table holds 300,000 to 350,000 distinct CDR3 sequences, around 12% found once. In addition, the sample was reused for a study of yellow fever vaccine responses in identical twins.

The sample comprised CD8+ T cells sorted from blood. These receptors all stem from a woman between 18 and 29 years old in good health.

The chain recombines TRBV27 with TRBJ2-1; D gene uncertain. Trimming took off 8 bases at V and 2 bases at J, with 7 bases between the two ends. The CDR3 spans 12 residues. CDR1 and CDR2 from the germline V gene are MNHEY and SMNVEV (reference sequence). The CDR3 sequence is CASWSAYNEQFF. In DNA, the CDR3 is TGTGCCAGCTGGTCCGCCTACAATGAGCAGTTCTTC.

The V and J genes are TRBV2 and TRBJ1-1, with D possibly matching TRBD1 (6 bases). This CDR3 has 12 residues. CDR1 and CDR2 (germline): SNHLY, FYNNEI. Trimming stripped 8 bases from V and 5 bases from J, with 12 bases between. The CDR3 region has the DNA TGTGCCAGCGGAGGGGGTTTGACTGAAGCTTTCTTT. Amino acid sequence: CASGGGLTEAFF.

This clonotype was seen at least ten times. The chain employs TRBV3-1 and TRBJ2-3; D might be TRBD1 or TRBD2, each matching 5 bases. CDR1 and CDR2 from the germline V gene are LGHDT and YNNKEL (reference sequence). The CDR3 extends over 16 amino acids. The V gene lost 4 bases and the J gene lost 3 bases, with 17 bases spanning the gap. CDR3 sequence reads: CASSPRLGELTDTQYF. The DNA of the CDR3 is TGTGCCAGCAGCCCTCGACTGGGGGAGTTGACAGATACGCAGTATTTT.

This clonotype was observed a handful of times. The chain joins TRBV3-1 to TRBJ2-5; D uncertain. There are 13 residues in the CDR3. CDR1 is LGHDT and CDR2 is YNNKEL in the germline V gene (reference sequence). Trimming left V 8 bases short and J 2 bases short, with 12 bases between. As DNA, the CDR3 is TGTGCCAGCCTCCAGGTCCCTCAAGAGACCCAGTACTTC. This codes for CASLQVPQETQYF.

In its sample, this clonotype was seen a few times. The CDR3 DNA is TGTGCCAGCAGCCAAGGGACAGCTAGAAAAGAGACCCAGTACTTC. Its translation is CASSQGTARKETQYF. V usage is TRBV3-1 and J usage is TRBJ2-5, with D possibly TRBD1 on 6 matching bases. This CDR3 region has 15 residues. Between the trimmed V and J ends, which lost 1 base and 3 bases, there was a span of 12 bases. Germline lookup yields CDR1 LGHDT and CDR2 YNNKEL (reference sequence).

This clonotype appeared a few times. This chain uses TRBV12-3 or TRBV12-4 with TRBJ1-1, with D unclear. The CDR3 contains 13 residues. Between the trimmed V and J ends, which lost 3 bases and 0 bases, there was a span of 5 bases. CDR3 DNA: TGTGCCAGCAGTTTCTCGGTGAACACTGAAGCTTTCTTT. Its translation is CASSFSVNTEAFF.

This clonotype has at least ten counts. This chain connects TRBV5-1 to TRBJ2-7, with a weak D call TRBD2 (5 bases). The V end was cut by 2 bases, the J end by 1 base, with 10 bases between. The germline V gene encodes CDR1 SGHRS and CDR2 YFSETQ. The CDR3 sequence is 14 residues long. CDR3 nucleotide sequence: TGCGCCAGCAGCTTCGAGGGCGGTTCCTACGAGCAGTACTTC. Amino acids: CASSFEGGSYEQYF.

The V gene is TRBV27, the J gene TRBJ2-3; perhaps D is TRBD1 or TRBD2 (6 bases each). Germline loops: CDR1 MNHEY, CDR2 SMNVEV (reference sequence). The length of the CDR3 is 15 residues. Trimming removed 5 bases from V and 4 bases from J, with 16 bases in between. The CDR3 protein is CASSPLQGGADTQYF. DNA for the CDR3: TGTGCCAGCAGTCCCCTACAGGGAGGCGCAGATACGCAGTATTTT.

CDR3 DNA sequence: TGCGCCAGCAGCCCCCCCGGGGGGCCCCAAGAGACCCAGTACTTC. This translates into CASSPPGGPQETQYF. The chain joins TRBV5-1 to TRBJ2-5; TRBD2 is a possible D gene (7 bases). This CDR3 comprises 15 residues. V was shortened by 4 bases and J by 1 base, with 14 bases between the two germline ends. Per the germline V gene, CDR1 is SGHRS and CDR2 is YFSETQ.

V is TRBV18 and J is TRBJ2-2; D remains ambiguous. The germline V and J ends were trimmed by 3 bases and 3 bases, with 11 bases remaining between them. CDR1 and CDR2 (germline): KGHSH, LQKENI. This CDR3 contains 15 residues. The CDR3 DNA reads TGTGCCAGCTCACCCTTCCGCCGATACACCGGGGAGCTGTTTTTT. Translation: CASSPFRRYTGELFF.

The chain combines TRBV4-1 with TRBJ2-1; D unresolved. Germline V gene sequence: CDR1 MGHRA, CDR2 YSYEKL. The CDR3 extends over 14 amino acids. The ends were cut back, 1 base at V and 8 bases at J, with 12 bases in the middle. The CDR3 loop reads CASSQVKDDHEQFF. As DNA, the CDR3 is TGCGCCAGCAGCCAAGTTAAGGACGACCATGAGCAGTTCTTC.

This clonotype was picked up a small number of times. The chain has TRBV5-1 and TRBJ2-2, with 7 bases fitting TRBD2. V lost 2 bases to trimming and J lost 5 bases; unmatched junction nucleotides: 6. The CDR3 runs to 15 residues. The germline CDR1 and CDR2 sequences are SGHRS and YFSETQ. CDR3 protein: CASSFVRGGTGELFF. Here the CDR3 DNA reads TGCGCCAGCAGCTTCGTGCGGGGAGGGACCGGGGAGCTGTTTTTT.

This clonotype was observed at least ten times. The chain joins TRBV12-3 or TRBV12-4 to TRBJ1-1; D remains unclear. The CDR3 consists of 15 residues. Trimming removed 6 bases at V and 0 bases at J, with 14 bases between. As DNA, the CDR3 is TGTGCCAGCAGGTATGGGGTGGGCATGAACACTGAAGCTTTCTTT. It yields the protein CASRYGVGMNTEAFF.

This clonotype was detected a few times. The chain couples TRBV7-3 to TRBJ2-1, with 9 bases matching TRBD2. CDR3 size: 15 residues. Germline V gives CDR1 SGHTA, CDR2 FQGTGA. The V segment lost 4 bases and the J segment 7 bases; nucleotides outside the gene matches: 8. The CDR3 is CASSSRAGGENEQFF. DNA of the CDR3: TGTGCCAGCAGCTCTAGAGCGGGAGGTGAGAATGAGCAGTTCTTC.

The CDR3 spells CASSVEFGRGNTIYF. CDR3 sequence (DNA): TGTGCCAGCAGCGTAGAATTCGGGAGAGGAAACACCATATATTTT. This rearrangement joins TRBV9 to TRBJ1-3; no clear D. CDR3 length: 15 amino acids. Germline loops: CDR1 SGDLS, CDR2 YYNGEE. The V gene lost 0 bases and the J gene lost 4 bases, with 11 bases spanning the gap.

This clonotype has only a few counts. This sequence joins TRBV10-2 and TRBJ2-2; D ambiguous. Germline V gene lookup returns CDR1 WSHSY and CDR2 SAAADI. Trimming took 0 bases from V and 5 from J, leaving 4 bases between them. The CDR3 runs to 13 residues. The CDR3 DNA reads TGCGCCAGCAGTGAGTCGGAAACCGGGGAGCTGTTTTTT. Translation gives CASSESETGELFF.

This chain connects TRBV2 to TRBJ1-5; 11 positions match TRBD1. V lost 6 bases, J lost 1 base, and 8 bases stayed unmatched. The CDR3 is made up of 17 amino acids. Germline lookup yields CDR1 SNHLY and CDR2 FYNNEI. The CDR3: CASRDGTGGWSNQPQHF. DNA for the CDR3: TGTGCCAGCAGAGACGGGACAGGGGGATGGAGCAATCAGCCCCAGCATTTT.

This clonotype was counted only a few times. The rearrangement joins TRBV6-1 to TRBJ2-7, with no clear D. This CDR3 region has 13 residues. The ends were cut back, 4 bases at V and 2 bases at J, with 9 bases in the middle. In germline, CDR1 is MNHNS, CDR2 SASEGT. CDR3 region: CASSVANPYEQYV. CDR3 nucleotide sequence: TGTGCCAGCAGTGTGGCGAATCCCTACGAGCAGTACGTC.

The chain carries TRBV10-2 and TRBJ2-5, with 9 nucleotides matching TRBD1. The CDR3 is 14 residues long. Germline V gene data show CDR1 as WSHSY and CDR2 as SAAADI. Unmatched junction bases numbered 8, after V lost 7 bases and J lost 5 bases. CDR3 loop: CASTDRGVGETQYF. For the CDR3, the DNA is TGCGCCAGCACCGACAGGGGGGTCGGGGAGACCCAGTACTTC.

This clonotype turned up a few times. The chain employs TRBV4-1 and TRBJ1-1; 7 bases line up with TRBD1. Unmatched junction bases numbered 6, after V lost 1 base and J lost 4 bases. Germline CDR1 MGHRA, CDR2 YSYEKL. The length of the CDR3 is 15 residues. The CDR3 nucleotides read TGCGCCAGCAGCCAAGGGACAGGCGGTCTCACTGAAGCTTTCTTT. The encoded protein is CASSQGTGGLTEAFF.

This clonotype was counted ten times or more. The rearrangement links TRBV6-4 to TRBJ2-1, with TRBD2 identical over 9 bases. CDR3 length: 15 amino acids. Germline CDR1 reads MRHNA; CDR2 reads SNTAGT. V lost 3 bases to trimming and J lost 5 bases; unmatched junction nucleotides: 5. The CDR3 loop is CASSEAGGGNNEQFF. The CDR3 nucleotides read TGTGCCAGCAGTGAAGCGGGAGGCGGGAACAATGAGCAGTTCTTC.

The V gene is TRBV28, the J gene TRBJ2-1; weak D call: TRBD2 (6 bases). The length of the CDR3 is 17 residues. The V gene's germline CDR1 is MDHEN and CDR2 SYDVKM. Trimming left V 1 base short and J 0 bases short, with 13 bases between. This CDR3 reads CASSLYGGTSSYNEQFF. For the CDR3, the DNA is TGTGCCAGCAGTTTATACGGCGGGACGAGCTCCTACAATGAGCAGTTCTTC.

There are a few counts of this clonotype. Here the CDR3 DNA reads TGCGCCAGCAGCCTCACTAGCGGGAGATCCGAGCAGTACTTC. This sequence encodes CASSLTSGRSEQYF. V is TRBV4-1 and J is TRBJ2-7; TRBD2 matches 11 bases. After removal of 4 bases from V and 6 bases from J, the junction contained 5 bases not matched to a gene. The length of the CDR3 is 14 residues. CDR1 and CDR2 (germline): MGHRA, YSYEKL.

V usage is TRBV4-1 and J usage is TRBJ2-3; 10 bases map to TRBD2. After removal of 0 bases from V and 4 bases from J, the junction contained 4 bases not matched to a gene. Germline-derived CDR1 and CDR2 are MGHRA and YSYEKL. The CDR3 spans 16 residues. This CDR3 reads CASSQELAGAADTQYF. The DNA of the CDR3 is TGCGCCAGCAGCCAAGAGCTAGCGGGAGCGGCAGATACGCAGTATTTT.

CDR3 residues: CASSQVTGETEAFF. In nucleotides, the CDR3 is TGCGCCAGCAGCCAAGTGACAGGGGAGACTGAAGCTTTCTTT. The V gene is TRBV4-1, the J gene TRBJ1-1; the match to TRBD1 covers 8 bases. The trim removed 1 base at V and 5 bases at J, leaving 3 bases unmatched. Germline CDR1 and CDR2: MGHRA and YSYEKL. This CDR3 region has 14 residues.